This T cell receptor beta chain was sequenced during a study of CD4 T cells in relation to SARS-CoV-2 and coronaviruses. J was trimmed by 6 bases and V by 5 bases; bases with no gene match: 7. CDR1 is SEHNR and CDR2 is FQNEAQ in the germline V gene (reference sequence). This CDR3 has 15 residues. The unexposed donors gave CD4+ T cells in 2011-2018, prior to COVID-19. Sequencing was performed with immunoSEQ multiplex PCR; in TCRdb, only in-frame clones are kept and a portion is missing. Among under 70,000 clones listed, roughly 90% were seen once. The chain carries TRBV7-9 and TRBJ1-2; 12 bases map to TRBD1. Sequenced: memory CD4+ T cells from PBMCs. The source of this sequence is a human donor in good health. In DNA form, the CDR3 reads TGTGCCAGCAGCACCACCGGGACAGGGGGCGATGGCTACACCTTC. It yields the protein CASSTTGTGGDGYTF.